Detailed here is one T cell receptor (beta chain). The protocol was immunoSEQ multiplex PCR, while the TCRdb copy is restricted to in-frame clones and leaves out a portion. Here the sample spans around 21,000 clones, about 73% being singletons. The data were taken from a study of OX40 agonist ivuxolimab in advanced cancers. Germline values: CDR1 LNHDA, CDR2 SQIVND (reference sequence). The V end lost 3 bases, the J end lost 3 bases, and 12 bases lay between the germline ends. The CDR3 runs to 14 residues. The sequence derives from an adult with an advanced solid tumor such as melanoma, head and neck, liver or kidney cancer. The V gene is TRBV19, the J gene TRBJ2-7, with D possibly matching TRBD1 (5 bases). The sequenced sample was CD4+ or CD8+ T cells sorted from blood, obtained in a trial of the OX40 agonist ivuxolimab. The DNA of the CDR3 is TGTGCCAGTAGTATTGTTTGGGGCCTCTACGAGCAGTACTTC. It specifies CASSIVWGLYEQYF.